The clone carrying this TCR beta chain occurred many times. TCRdb analysed the reads with MiXCR anew, one entry per CDR3 protein. The sample has almost 550,000 distinct CDR3 sequences, more than 15% seen once; the top ten hold roughly a quarter. These data belong to a study of T cell repertoires in cytomegalovirus infection. Between the trimmed V and J ends, which lost 4 bases and 6 bases, there was a span of 7 bases. From germline, CDR1 is MDHEN and CDR2 SYDVKM. The CDR3 consists of 12 residues. The chain has TRBV28 and TRBJ2-1; no definite D call. The source is a human donor in good health (CMV status not recorded). Some clones in this sample may be carry-over from other donors' samples. Sequencing was performed on CD8+ T cells from PBMCs. The CDR3 bases are TGTGCCAGCAGTTCTGCCCTCAATGAGCAGTTCTTC. This gives the protein CASSSALNEQFF.